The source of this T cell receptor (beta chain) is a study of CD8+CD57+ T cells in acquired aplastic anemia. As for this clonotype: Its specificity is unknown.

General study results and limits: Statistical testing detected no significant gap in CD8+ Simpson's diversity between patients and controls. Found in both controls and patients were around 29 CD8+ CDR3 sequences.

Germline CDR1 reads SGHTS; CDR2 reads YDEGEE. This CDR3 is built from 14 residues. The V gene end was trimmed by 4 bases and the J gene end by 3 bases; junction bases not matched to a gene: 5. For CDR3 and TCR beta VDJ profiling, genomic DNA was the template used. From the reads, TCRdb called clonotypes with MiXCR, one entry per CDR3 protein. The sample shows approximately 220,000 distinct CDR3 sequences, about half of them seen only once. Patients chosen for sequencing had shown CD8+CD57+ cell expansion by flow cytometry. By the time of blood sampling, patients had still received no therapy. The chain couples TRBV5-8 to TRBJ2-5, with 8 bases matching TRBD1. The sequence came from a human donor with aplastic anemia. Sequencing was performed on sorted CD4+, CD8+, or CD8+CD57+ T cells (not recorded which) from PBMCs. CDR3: CASSRDRWKETQYF. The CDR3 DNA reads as TGTGCCAGCAGCAGGGACAGGTGGAAAGAGACCCAGTACTTC.